These 18 T cell receptor beta chains originate from one sample sequenced in a study of T cells in Graves' hyperthyroidism and ophthalmopathy. RNA transcripts provided the source from which TCR beta CDR3 regions were amplified. The study used the HTBI primer set for a first-round RT-PCR of the TCR CDR3. TCRdb itself ran the multiplex PCR reads through MiXCR, one entry per CDR3 protein. The sample lists roughly 150,000 distinct CDR3 sequences; 8% to 9.5% were seen once. Sequences were obtained from blood. These receptors were taken from a woman aged 18-29 years with Graves' hyperthyroidism that later progressed to Graves' ophthalmopathy.

This clonotype occurred many times. This chain connects TRBV18 to TRBJ2-1, with TRBD1 matching 9 bases. Trimming took 2 bases from V and 6 from J; bases not matched to a gene: 8. The germline gives CDR1 KGHSH, CDR2 LQKENI. The CDR3 is made up of 16 amino acids. The CDR3 DNA is TGTGCCAGCTCACCAACGCGGGACAGGGTTTCCAATGAGCAGTTCTTC. It yields the protein CASSPTRDRVSNEQFF.

This clonotype was seen once. This may come from a read error, since a much larger clone is one base off. This chain joins TRBV6-1 and TRBJ2-2; maybe TRBD2 (6 bases). Germline V gene sequence: CDR1 MNHNS, CDR2 SASEGT. The CDR3 loop spans 14 amino acids. Trimming removed 7 bases from V and 5 bases from J, with 14 bases in between. The CDR3 is CASTLPGVTGELFF. DNA for the CDR3: TGTGCCAGCACCTTACCGGGGGTGACCGGGGAGCTGTTTTTT.

The V gene is TRBV19, the J gene TRBJ2-1, with D possibly TRBD1 on 6 matching bases. CDR1 LNHDA and CDR2 SQIVND come from the germline V gene (reference sequence). With 3 bases removed from V and 4 bases from J, the gap between germline ends came to 7 bases. This CDR3 is built from 13 residues. The CDR3, as DNA: TGTGCCAGTAGTATGGACAGTTACAATGAGCAGTTCTTC. Its protein is CASSMDSYNEQFF.

Only a few counts were recorded for this clonotype. This chain connects TRBV4-2 to TRBJ1-2, with 7 bases lining up with TRBD1. Germline-derived CDR1 and CDR2 are LGHNA and YNFKEQ. The V gene end was trimmed by 5 bases and the J gene end by 8 bases; junction bases not matched to a gene: 11. This CDR3 has 14 residues. This CDR3 is CASSFGEGGRGYTF. The DNA for the CDR3 is TGTGCCAGCAGCTTTGGGGAAGGGGGCAGGGGCTACACCTTC.

This clonotype came up many times. The V and J genes are TRBV5-1 and TRBJ2-2; D uncertain. The V and J ends lost 6 bases and 3 bases respectively, with 12 bases between them. Looked up from germline, CDR1 is SGHRS and CDR2 is YFSETQ. The CDR3 sequence is 14 residues long. The CDR3 reads CASKGSPHTGELFF. The CDR3 DNA reads as TGCGCCAGCAAGGGTAGCCCCCACACCGGGGAGCTGTTTTTT.

This clonotype was recorded many times. The CDR3 sequence is CASSFLLGNSGNTIYF. The CDR3 region has the DNA TGTGCCAGCAGTTTCCTTCTCGGGAACTCTGGAAACACCATATATTTT. This chain connects TRBV28 to TRBJ1-3, with no clear D. The CDR3 spans 16 residues. The germline gives CDR1 MDHEN, CDR2 SYDVKM. Trimming removed 3 bases from V and 0 bases from J, with 12 bases in between.

This clonotype came up many times. The rearrangement links TRBV19 to TRBJ1-1, with D maybe TRBD1 (5 bases). The CDR3 length is 17 residues. Germline loops: CDR1 LNHDA, CDR2 SQIVND (reference sequence). Trimming took off 5 bases at V and 0 bases at J, with 19 bases between the two ends. The CDR3 sequence: CASSGGGRGAMNTEAFF. The CDR3 coding sequence is TGTGCCAGTAGTGGCGGGGGGAGGGGAGCTATGAACACTGAAGCTTTCTTT.

This chain joins TRBV6-4 and TRBJ1-5; D unclear. This CDR3 is built from 13 residues. Germline CDR1 is MRHNA and CDR2 is SNTAGT. V was trimmed by 5 bases and J by 6 bases, leaving 11 bases between them. The CDR3 sequence: CASSLIEGQPQHF. The CDR3, as DNA: TGTGCCAGCAGTCTGATCGAAGGTCAGCCCCAGCATTTT.

This clonotype was found a few times. The chain uses TRBV30 and TRBJ1-3, with unresolved D. The CDR3 sequence is 14 residues long. The V gene lost 5 bases and the J gene lost 2 bases, with 13 bases spanning the gap. CDR1 and CDR2 from the germline V gene are GTSNPN and SVGIG (reference sequence). This CDR3 is CAWGIQVAGNTIYF. The CDR3 DNA sequence: TGTGCCTGGGGGATCCAGGTTGCTGGAAACACCATATATTTT. The full variable domain, its missing parts supplied by reference TRBV30 and TRBJ1-3, is SQTIHQWPATLVQPVGSPLSLECTVEGTSNPNLYWYRQAAGRGLQLLFYSVGIGQISSEVPQNLSASRPQDRQFILSSKKLLLSDSGFYLCAWGIQVAGNTIYFGEGSWLTVV.

This clonotype was recorded many times. This chain uses TRBV20-1 with TRBJ2-7; TRBD2 is a possible D gene (6 bases). Germline loops: CDR1 DFQATT, CDR2 SNEGSKA (reference sequence). V was trimmed by 5 bases and J by 0 bases, leaving 17 bases between them. CDR3 length: 15 amino acids. CDR3 coding DNA: TGCAGTGCTTGCCCGCCGGGACTGGGCTCCTACGAGCAGTACTTC. Translation: CSACPPGLGSYEQYF.

This clonotype was counted ten times or more. The V and J genes are TRBV12-3 or TRBV12-4 and TRBJ1-5; 8 nucleotides agree with TRBD1. CDR3 size: 20 residues. J was trimmed by 1 base and V by 4 bases; bases with no gene match: 18. The CDR3 DNA sequence: TGTGCCAGCAGTTCCCAGCGGGACAGGATAGTTGGCCCCAGCAATCAGCCCCAGCATTTT. As protein: CASSSQRDRIVGPSNQPQHF.

Of note for this clonotype: This may be a read error: a much more frequent sequence differs by one nucleotide. V and J are TRBV24-1 and TRBJ2-2; possible D gene TRBD2, 5 bases. Germline V gene sequence: CDR1 KGHDR, CDR2 SFDVKD. The CDR3 runs 15 residues. CDR3 loop: CATSDLSVNTGELLF. The CDR3, as DNA: TGTGCCACCAGTGATTTATCCGTTAACACCGGGGAGCTGCTTTTT.

This chain connects TRBV13 to TRBJ2-7; 8 bases fit TRBD2. Trimming cost V 6 bases and J 6 bases; bases outside gene matches: 7. CDR1 and CDR2 from the germline V gene are PRHDT and FYEKMQ (reference sequence). This CDR3 is built from 13 residues. The CDR3 here is CASRSSGSSEQYF. The CDR3 nucleotides read TGTGCCAGCAGATCCAGCGGGAGTAGCGAGCAGTACTTC.

In its sample, this clonotype was seen many times. This chain joins TRBV19 and TRBJ1-5; no clear D gene. The CDR3 has 14 residues. Looked up from germline, CDR1 is LNHDA and CDR2 is SQIVND (reference sequence). Deletions cut 9 bases from V and 3 bases from J, with 15 bases between. CDR3: CASKPRQHNQPQHF. The CDR3 coding sequence is TGTGCCAGCAAACCGCGACAACACAATCAGCCCCAGCATTTT.

Many counts were recorded for this clonotype. The gene calls are TRBV20-1 and TRBJ2-7, with 8 bases aligning to TRBD1. V gave up 0 bases and J gave up 1 base; unmatched junction bases: 11. CDR1 is DFQATT, CDR2 SNEGSKA, per germline (reference sequence). This CDR3 comprises 17 residues. CDR3 in amino acids: CSAREPQFRDRSYEQYF. The CDR3 nucleotides read TGCAGTGCTAGAGAGCCCCAATTCCGGGACAGGTCCTACGAGCAGTACTTC.

This clonotype was seen many times. The rearrangement links TRBV2 to TRBJ2-1; perhaps TRBD2 as D (6 bases). V was pared by 7 bases and J by 4 bases, with 14 bases between. CDR3 size: 14 residues. CDR1 is SNHLY, CDR2 FYNNEI, per germline. The CDR3 region is CASKKGGGYNEQFF. In nucleotides, the CDR3 is TGTGCCAGCAAAAAGGGAGGCGGGTACAATGAGCAGTTCTTC.

The chain is built from TRBV10-3 and TRBJ1-2; no clear D gene. The CDR3 is 14 residues long. Trimming stripped 0 bases from V and 3 bases from J, with 8 bases between. The germline gives CDR1 ENHRY, CDR2 SYGVKD. The CDR3 region is CAISESPEDYGYTF. The DNA of the CDR3 is TGTGCCATCAGTGAGTCCCCAGAGGACTATGGCTACACCTTC.

This clonotype has at least ten counts. The chain employs TRBV6-9 and TRBJ2-5; 8 bases line up with TRBD2. The germline gives CDR1 MNHGY, CDR2 SVAAGI. J lost 4 bases, V lost 1 base, and 5 bases had no gene match. The CDR3 has 15 residues. CDR3 DNA: TGTGCCAGCAGTTATTGGGAAGCGGGGGTAGAGACCCAGTACTTC. Translated: CASSYWEAGVETQYF.